This TCR beta chain was sequenced for a study of neoadjuvant anti-PD-1 for oral cavity cancer. Six replicates per PBMC sample, mostly from approximately 0.45 ug of genomic DNA. Clones were sequenced by immunoSEQ multiplex PCR, and TCRdb holds only the in-frame ones, with some missing. This table has 13,000 to 15,000 clones, just over 70% appearing once. Trimming shortened V by 5 bases and J by 0 bases, and 8 bases separated the two germline ends. In germline, CDR1 is SGHNT, CDR2 YYREEE (reference sequence). This CDR3 has 13 amino acids. The source is a person aged 40-85 years with oral cavity squamous cell carcinoma. The sequenced sample was PBMCs, obtained before nivolumab (anti-PD-1) treatment. V is TRBV5-4 and J is TRBJ1-1; no definite D call. CDR3 loop: CASRSQVNTEAFF. The CDR3 coding sequence is TGTGCCAGCAGAAGTCAGGTGAACACTGAAGCTTTCTTT.